One sample yielded the 30 T cell receptor beta chains listed below, sequenced in a study of control samples from healthy donors and cancer patients. TCRdb's table, derived via immunoSEQ multiplex PCR, lists solely in-frame clones and lacks some. The sample yields about 130,000 clones, roughly 87% seen once. Sequenced input: blood. Receptor source: a young man in good health.

The gene calls are TRBV4-1 and TRBJ2-7, with D unresolved. The germline CDR1 and CDR2 sequences are MGHRA and YSYEKL. With 4 bases removed from V and 2 bases from J, the gap between germline ends came to 15 bases. This CDR3 region has 15 residues. Written as DNA, the CDR3 is TGCGCCAGCAGCCTTAGGCAGCAACTCGCCTACGAGCAGTACTTC. Protein product: CASSLRQQLAYEQYF.

This CDR3 reads CASSLGDLLGNEQYF. CDR3 sequence (DNA): TGTGCCAGCAGCTTGGGGGACCTCCTGGGGAACGAGCAGTACTTC. V gene TRBV7-8 combines with J gene TRBJ2-7, with D tentatively TRBD1 or TRBD2 (5 bases each). Between the trimmed V and J ends, which lost 3 bases and 5 bases, there was a span of 17 bases. CDR3 length equals 15 residues. Germline CDR1 SGHVS, CDR2 FQNEAQ. Using reference TRBV7-8 and TRBJ2-7 for the parts outside the CDR3, the full variable domain is GAGVSQSPRYKVAKRGQDVALRCDPISGHVSLFWYQQALGQGPEFLTYFQNEAQLDKSGLPSDRFFAERPEGSVSTLKIQRTQQEDSAVYLCASSLGDLLGNEQYFGPGTRLTVT.

The rearrangement links TRBV19 to TRBJ2-5; TRBD2 agrees at 8 bases. V was pared by 5 bases and J by 5 bases, with 7 bases of the junction left unmatched. CDR1 is LNHDA, CDR2 SQIVND, per germline (reference sequence). The length of the CDR3 is 14 residues. The CDR3 here is CASSLGTRVETQYF. The CDR3 DNA reads as TGTGCCAGTAGTCTTGGGACTAGAGTTGAGACCCAGTACTTC.

The table lists this clone with a count of one. The chain joins TRBV6-5 to TRBJ1-1; D gene ambiguous. CDR1 and CDR2 from the germline V gene are MNHEY and SVGAGI. The length of the CDR3 is 14 residues. With 8 bases removed from V and 0 bases from J, the gap between germline ends came to 13 bases. The CDR3 region is CASHRAVLNTEAFF. The CDR3, as DNA: TGTGCCAGCCATCGGGCGGTTTTGAACACTGAAGCTTTCTTT.

This chain links TRBV2 with TRBJ2-3; 12 nucleotides match TRBD2. The CDR3 spans 17 residues. Per the germline V gene, CDR1 is SNHLY and CDR2 is FYNNEI. With 4 bases clipped from V and 4 bases from J, the junction kept 9 bases outside the gene matches. DNA of the CDR3: TGTGCCAGCAGTGTAGCGACTAGCGGGAGTGGTTCAGATACGCAGTATTTT. Amino acids: CASSVATSGSGSDTQYF. Looking up the rest from reference TRBV2 and TRBJ2-3 gives the full variable domain: EPEVTQTPSHQVTQMGQEVILRCVPISNHLYFYWYRQILGQKVEFLVSFYNNEISEKSEIFDDQFSVERPDGSNFTLKIRSTKLEDSAMYFCASSVATSGSGSDTQYFGPGTRLTVL.

This chain links TRBV4-3 with TRBJ2-7; 11 bases map to TRBD2. V gave up 0 bases and J gave up 2 bases; unmatched junction bases: 6. CDR3 length: 17 residues. Germline assignment: CDR1 LGHNA and CDR2 YSLEER. Here the CDR3 DNA reads TGCGCCAGCAGCCAAGATACTAGCGGGAGAGGGGCCTACGAGCAGTACTTC. Translating it yields CASSQDTSGRGAYEQYF.

In nucleotides, the CDR3 is TGTGCCAGTAGTTCGGGTAGGTCTAACAATGAGCAGTTCTTC. Amino acids: CASSSGRSNNEQFF. V is TRBV19 and J is TRBJ2-1, with D uncertain. Germline-derived CDR1 and CDR2 are LNHDA and SQIVND (reference sequence). V lost 5 bases, J lost 5 bases, and 13 bases lay in between. This CDR3 comprises 14 residues.

The CDR3 sequence is CASSSPPGGTTIKETQYF. CDR3 coding DNA: TGTGCCAGTAGTAGTCCTCCGGGCGGGACTACGATTAAAGAGACCCAGTACTTC. The chain has TRBV19 and TRBJ2-5, with 7 bases aligning to TRBD2. The junction had 17 bases not matched to a gene; V was cut back by 4 bases and J by 3 bases. The CDR3 extends over 18 amino acids. Germline CDR1 LNHDA, CDR2 SQIVND (reference sequence).

V and J are TRBV18 and TRBJ1-3; 7 bases agree with TRBD1. The CDR3 covers 15 residues. Germline values: CDR1 KGHSH, CDR2 LQKENI. The V gene end was trimmed by 1 base and the J gene end by 8 bases; junction bases not matched to a gene: 8. The CDR3 loop reads CASSPQGARTYTIYF. CDR3 in DNA: TGTGCCAGCTCACCACAGGGGGCAAGGACATACACCATATATTTT.

The V call is TRBV11-2, the J call TRBJ2-3, with a weak D call TRBD1 (6 bases). The CDR3 totals 15 residues. With 5 bases removed from V and 0 bases from J, the gap between germline ends came to 12 bases. Germline V gives CDR1 SGHAT, CDR2 FQNNGV. CDR3 sequence (DNA): TGTGCCAGCAGCGCAGAGGGGGATAGCACAGATACGCAGTATTTT. Protein: CASSAEGDSTDTQYF.

The chain is built from TRBV11-2 and TRBJ2-7; D call uncertain. Germline V gene lookup returns CDR1 SGHAT and CDR2 FQNNGV. V was pared by 5 bases and J by 4 bases, with 18 bases between. CDR3 length equals 15 residues. In DNA form, the CDR3 reads TGTGCCAGCAGCCTCTCCGTTGGGGTTGAGTACGAGCAGTACTTC. Its protein product is CASSLSVGVEYEQYF.

This chain connects TRBV11-1 to TRBJ2-7; 14 bases line up with TRBD2. Germline CDR1 SGHAT, CDR2 FQDESV (reference sequence). Trimming removed 4 bases from V and 7 bases from J; junction bases left unmatched: 9. CDR3 length: 16 residues. In DNA, the CDR3 is TGTGCCAGCAGCTCCGAGGGACTAGCGGGAGCCTTAGAGCAGTACTTC. It yields the protein CASSSEGLAGALEQYF.

The rearrangement links TRBV19 to TRBJ2-6; D ambiguous. Trimming left V 3 bases short and J 2 bases short, with 8 bases between. Germline V gene lookup returns CDR1 LNHDA and CDR2 SQIVND (reference sequence). This CDR3 comprises 15 residues. The DNA of the CDR3 is TGTGCCAGTAGTATTCTGGCCCCTGGGGCCAACGTCCTGACTTTC. Its translation: CASSILAPGANVLTF.

This chain connects TRBV7-9 to TRBJ2-5; D is unclear. Germline CDR1 SEHNR, CDR2 FQNEAQ (reference sequence). The CDR3 runs to 16 residues. V lost 7 bases, J lost 5 bases, and 23 bases lay in between. The CDR3 nucleotides are TGTGCCAGCACCCGGAACGCGGCACTTCCGTGGGAGACCCAGTACTTC. Translated: CASTRNAALPWETQYF.

V usage is TRBV21-1 and J usage is TRBJ2-3; TRBD1, the D gene given by the table, was not confirmed from the DNA. TRBV21-1 is flagged as a pseudogene. The length of the CDR3 is 14 residues. The CDR3 sequence: CASSKGRQADTQYF. In nucleotides, the CDR3 is TGTGCCAGCAGCAAAGGAAGGCAGGCAGATACGCAGTATTTT.

The chain combines TRBV7-9 with TRBJ2-2; maybe TRBD1 (6 bases). Deletions cut 4 bases from V and 1 base from J, with 13 bases between. Germline-derived CDR1 and CDR2 are SEHNR and FQNEAQ (reference sequence). This CDR3 contains 16 residues. The CDR3 is CASSYPRGENTGELFF. The CDR3 DNA is TGTGCCAGCAGCTACCCCAGGGGCGAGAACACCGGGGAGCTGTTTTTT.

The chain employs TRBV19 and TRBJ1-5, with TRBD1 matching 8 bases. The CDR3 length is 17 residues. Unmatched junction bases numbered 8, after V lost 1 base and J lost 3 bases. Germline CDR1 LNHDA, CDR2 SQIVND (reference sequence). In nucleotides, the CDR3 is TGTGCCAGTAGTATAGTCGACAGGGGTGCATACAATCAGCCCCAGCATTTT. Protein: CASSIVDRGAYNQPQHF. Based on the CDR3 plus reference TRBV19 and TRBJ1-5, the full variable domain is DGGITQSPKYLFRKEGQNVTLSCEQNLNHDAMYWYRQDPGQGLRLIYYSQIVNDFQKGDIAEGYSVSREKKESFPLTVTSAQKNPTAFYLCASSIVDRGAYNQPQHFGDGTRLSIL.

The sample holds a few counts of this clone. The chain combines TRBV30 with TRBJ1-4; 8 bases line up with TRBD1. The CDR3 contains 15 residues. Germline assignment: CDR1 GTSNPN and CDR2 SVGIG (reference sequence). V dropped 2 bases and J dropped 3; count of bases not matched to a gene: 5. This CDR3 reads CAWSSGGTANEKLFF. In nucleotides, the CDR3 is TGTGCCTGGAGTTCAGGGGGCACAGCTAATGAAAAACTGTTTTTT.

The genes are TRBV5-4 and TRBJ1-6, with D perhaps TRBD1 (5 bases). This CDR3 region has 15 residues. The V gene's germline CDR1 is SGHNT and CDR2 YYREEE (reference sequence). Trimming stripped 2 bases from V and 10 bases from J, with 16 bases between. CDR3 nucleotides: TGTGCCAGCAGCTTCGGTTGGCAGGGCGGCTCACCCCTCCACTTT. Its protein is CASSFGWQGGSPLHF.

This clone was found once. The rearrangement uses TRBV27 and TRBJ2-1; 8 nucleotides match TRBD2. The CDR3 runs 14 residues. V lost 6 bases to trimming and J lost 4 bases; unmatched junction nucleotides: 5. Looked up from germline, CDR1 is MNHEY and CDR2 is SMNVEV (reference sequence). The CDR3 is CASRPGLEYNEQFF. The CDR3 nucleotides are TGTGCCAGCAGACCGGGACTAGAGTACAATGAGCAGTTCTTC.

V usage is TRBV4-1 and J usage is TRBJ2-2; no clear D. Germline V gene lookup returns CDR1 MGHRA and CDR2 YSYEKL. The CDR3 is made up of 16 amino acids. Trimming removed 4 bases at V and 0 bases at J, with 12 bases between. The chain's CDR3 is CASSLSPIANTGELFF. The CDR3 DNA follows: TGCGCCAGCAGCCTAAGCCCGATCGCGAACACCGGGGAGCTGTTTTTT.

Comment on this clone: Other nucleotide sequences in the sample specify the same CDR3. CDR3 nucleotide sequence: TGTGCCAGCAGTTACAGACAATTGAATCAGCCCCAGCATTTT. Its protein product is CASSYRQLNQPQHF. This rearrangement joins TRBV6-2 or TRBV6-3 to TRBJ1-5; D remains unclear. Trimming took off 2 bases at V and 4 bases at J, with 9 bases between the two ends. Germline assignment: CDR1 MNHEY and CDR2 SVGEGT. This CDR3 is 14 amino acids long.

The genes are TRBV5-1 and TRBJ1-1; D unclear. The CDR3 consists of 13 residues. V was pared by 4 bases and J by 1 base, with 8 bases between. Looked up from germline, CDR1 is SGHRS and CDR2 is YFSETQ. CDR3 nucleotides: TGCGCCAGCAGCCTAAGACAGAACACTGAAGCTTTCTTT. It is translated as CASSLRQNTEAFF. The full variable domain, completed using reference TRBV5-1 and TRBJ1-1, is KAGVTQTPRYLIKTRGQQVTLSCSPISGHRSVSWYQQTPGQGLQFLFEYFSETQRNKGNFPGRFSGRQFSNSRSEMNVSTLELGDSALYLCASSLRQNTEAFFGQGTRLTVV.

The sample holds a few counts of this clone. The rearrangement uses TRBV19 and TRBJ2-6; D not certain. CDR3 size: 16 residues. The germline V gene has CDR1 LNHDA and CDR2 SQIVND (reference sequence). Trimming removed 3 bases from V and 0 bases from J, with 9 bases in between. CDR3 DNA sequence: TGTGCCAGTAGTATTAGTAGCCCCTCTGGGGCCAACGTCCTGACTTTC. Translation: CASSISSPSGANVLTF.

This rearrangement joins TRBV3-1 (or the pseudogene TRBV3-2) to TRBJ1-5; D remains unclear. CDR1 and CDR2 from the germline V gene are LGHDT and YNNKEL (reference sequence). This CDR3 is built from 14 residues. Trimming removed 1 base from V and 3 bases from J, with 7 bases in between. The DNA for the CDR3 is TGTGCCAGCAGCCAAGTGGCAGCCAATCAGCCCCAGCATTTT. As protein: CASSQVAANQPQHF.

The V and J genes are TRBV14 and TRBJ2-1, with 10 bases aligning to TRBD1. The CDR3 has 17 residues. With 3 bases clipped from V and 2 bases from J, the junction kept 7 bases outside the gene matches. Germline V CDR1 and CDR2: SGHDN, FVKESK. CDR3 amino acids: CASSQVPGQGTYNEQFF. CDR3 sequence (DNA): TGTGCCAGCAGCCAGGTTCCGGGACAGGGGACCTACAATGAGCAGTTCTTC.

The chain recombines TRBV7-2 with TRBJ2-3, with 8 bases matching TRBD2. Germline V lookup: CDR1 SGHTA, CDR2 FQGNSA. The CDR3 contains 16 residues. J lost 8 bases, V lost 1 base, and 11 bases had no gene match. The CDR3, as DNA: TGTGCCAGCAGCTTAGGAGGGGGGACTAGGAAAGGTACGCAGTATTTT. This gives the protein CASSLGGGTRKGTQYF. Combining the CDR3 with reference TRBV7-2 and TRBJ2-3 gives the whole variable domain GAGVSQSPSNKVTEKGKDVELRCDPISGHTALYWYRQSLGQGLEFLIYFQGNSAPDKSGLPSDRFSAERTGGSVSTLTIQRTQQEDSAVYLCASSLGGGTRKGTQYFGPGTRLTVL.

This chain connects TRBV6-1 to TRBJ2-1; D is possibly TRBD1 or TRBD2 (5 bases each). Germline lookup yields CDR1 MNHNS and CDR2 SASEGT. V was trimmed by 2 bases and J by 2 bases, leaving 10 bases between them. The CDR3 spans 15 residues. The CDR3 is CASSEMSGPYNEQFF. Written as DNA, the CDR3 is TGTGCCAGCAGTGAAATGTCGGGACCCTACAATGAGCAGTTCTTC.

This chain links TRBV7-2 with TRBJ2-3, with a weak D call TRBD2 (7 bases). Germline V CDR1 and CDR2: SGHTA, FQGNSA. The CDR3 has 13 amino acids. The CDR3 coding sequence is TGTGCAGGTGGGGGGGCAAGCACAGATACGCAGTATTTT. It encodes CAGGGASTDTQYF.

This clone was observed once. The gene calls are TRBV18 and TRBJ1-2; no firm D call. The CDR3 extends over 14 amino acids. Trimming cost V 3 bases and J 4 bases, with 12 bases left between them. Per the germline V gene, CDR1 is KGHSH and CDR2 is LQKENI. The CDR3 is CASSPETSGYGYTF. CDR3 nucleotides: TGTGCCAGCTCACCCGAGACAAGTGGCTATGGCTACACCTTC.